This T cell receptor (beta chain) was sequenced for a study of blood T cell repertoires in COVID-19. Study background: The United States, Italy and Spain provided the acute and convalescent COVID-19 samples. Sources were T cells, B-cell-depleted T cells, or PBMCs; the material itself was cDNA or gDNA.

CDR3 length: 13 residues. Per the germline V gene, CDR1 is LNHDA and CDR2 is SQIVND (reference sequence). Trimming at V came to 8 bases and at J to 7 bases, leaving 4 bases not matched to a gene. Seattle participants joined during active infection and were tracked over time. In the authors' workflow: Nucleated cell counts were estimated from reference gene primer amplification. Profiling relied on immunoSEQ multiplex PCR, and the TCRdb table lists in-frame clones only, not all of them. Clonal size and the V and J genes are those of that table, whereas D and trimming came from the DNA. The top ten hold more than 3% of the sample, which has 55,000 to 70,000 clones, about 85% seen once.

The receptor was derived from a woman in her forties or fifties with COVID-19, enrolled during active disease. The sequenced sample consisted of peripheral blood. The chain couples TRBV19 to TRBJ2-1; TRBD1 matches at 11 bases. The CDR3: CASGDRGKNEQFF. The CDR3 DNA reads TGTGCCAGTGGGGACAGGGGGAAGAATGAGCAGTTCTTC.